The clone carrying this TCR beta chain appeared many times. The CDR3 length is 15 residues. V lost 0 bases to trimming and J lost 5 bases, with 14 bases between them. Germline CDR1 and CDR2: LGHDT and YNNKEL (reference sequence). In the source study's methods: Counts of nucleated cells, estimated from reference gene primer amplification, were obtained. TCRdb's table, derived via immunoSEQ multiplex PCR, lists solely in-frame clones and lacks some. V, J and clone size reflect that table, while D and trimming were determined from the DNA. The table has about 200,000 clones, about four fifths seen once. This specimen belongs to a study of blood T cell repertoires in COVID-19. Study in general: T cells, B-cell-depleted T cells, or PBMCs provided the cDNA or gDNA that served as material.

The sequence derives from an elderly woman with acute or convalescent COVID-19. The J gene is TRBJ2-7, the V gene TRBV3-1 (or the pseudogene TRBV3-2), with TRBD1 as a possible D gene (6 bases). Sequenced material: peripheral blood. CDR3 sequence reads: CASSQDWTESHEQYF. CDR3 in DNA: TGTGCCAGCAGCCAAGACTGGACAGAGAGCCACGAGCAGTACTTC.